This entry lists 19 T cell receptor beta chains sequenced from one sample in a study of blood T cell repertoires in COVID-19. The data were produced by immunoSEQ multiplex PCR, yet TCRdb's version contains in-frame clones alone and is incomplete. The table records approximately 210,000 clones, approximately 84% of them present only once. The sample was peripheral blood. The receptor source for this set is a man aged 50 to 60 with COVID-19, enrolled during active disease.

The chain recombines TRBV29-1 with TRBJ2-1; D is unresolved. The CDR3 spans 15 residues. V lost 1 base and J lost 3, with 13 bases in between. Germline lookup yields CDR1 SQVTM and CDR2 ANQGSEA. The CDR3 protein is CSVEVRVSYYNEQFF. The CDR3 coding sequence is TGCAGCGTTGAAGTCCGCGTCTCGTACTACAATGAGCAGTTCTTC.

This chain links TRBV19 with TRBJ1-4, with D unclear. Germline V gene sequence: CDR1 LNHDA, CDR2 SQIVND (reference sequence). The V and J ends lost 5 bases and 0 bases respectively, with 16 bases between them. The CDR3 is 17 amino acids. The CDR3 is CASSPTASLSTNEKLFF. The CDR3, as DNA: TGTGCCAGTAGTCCTACCGCCTCATTATCAACTAATGAAAAACTGTTTTTT.

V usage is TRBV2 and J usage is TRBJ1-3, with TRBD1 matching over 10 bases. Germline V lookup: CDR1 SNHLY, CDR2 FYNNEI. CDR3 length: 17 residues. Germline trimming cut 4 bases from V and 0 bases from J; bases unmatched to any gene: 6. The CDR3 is CASSGRDRGASGNTIYF. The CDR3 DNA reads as TGTGCCAGCAGTGGAAGGGACAGGGGAGCCTCTGGAAACACCATATATTTT.

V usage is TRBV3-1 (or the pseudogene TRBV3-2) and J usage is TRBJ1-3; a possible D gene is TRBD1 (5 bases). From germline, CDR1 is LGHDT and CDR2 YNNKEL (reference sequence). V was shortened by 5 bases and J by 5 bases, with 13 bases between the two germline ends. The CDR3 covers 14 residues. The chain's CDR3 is CASSYLGTRNTIYF. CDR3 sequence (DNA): TGTGCCAGCAGCTACCTGGGGACTAGAAACACCATATATTTT.

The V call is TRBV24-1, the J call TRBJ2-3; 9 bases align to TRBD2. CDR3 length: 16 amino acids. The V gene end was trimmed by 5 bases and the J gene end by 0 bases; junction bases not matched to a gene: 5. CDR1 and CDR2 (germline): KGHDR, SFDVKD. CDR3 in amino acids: CATSAGLASSTDTQYF. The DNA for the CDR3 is TGTGCCACCAGTGCAGGACTAGCGTCTAGCACAGATACGCAGTATTTT.

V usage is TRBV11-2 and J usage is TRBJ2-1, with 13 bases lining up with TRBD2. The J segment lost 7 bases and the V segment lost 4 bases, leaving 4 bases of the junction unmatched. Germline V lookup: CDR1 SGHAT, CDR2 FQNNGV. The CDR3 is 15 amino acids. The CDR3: CASSSGLAGTNEQFF. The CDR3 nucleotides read TGTGCCAGCAGCTCGGGACTAGCGGGGACAAATGAGCAGTTCTTC.

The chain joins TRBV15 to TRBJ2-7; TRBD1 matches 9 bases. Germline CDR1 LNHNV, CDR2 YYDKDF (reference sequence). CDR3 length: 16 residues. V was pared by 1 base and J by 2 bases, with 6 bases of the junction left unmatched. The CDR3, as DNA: TGTGCCACCAGCAGAGGAGGGGGACAGGGAGCCTACGAGCAGTACTTC. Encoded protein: CATSRGGGQGAYEQYF.

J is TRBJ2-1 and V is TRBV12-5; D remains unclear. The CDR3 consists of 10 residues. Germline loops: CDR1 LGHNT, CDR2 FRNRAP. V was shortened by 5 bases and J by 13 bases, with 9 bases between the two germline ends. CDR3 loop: CASGTEPQFF. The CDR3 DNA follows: TGTGCTAGTGGTACCGAGCCCCAGTTCTTC.

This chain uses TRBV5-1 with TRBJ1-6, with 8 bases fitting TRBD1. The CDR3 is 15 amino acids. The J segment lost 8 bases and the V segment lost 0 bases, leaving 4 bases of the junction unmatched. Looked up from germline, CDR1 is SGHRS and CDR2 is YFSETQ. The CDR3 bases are TGCGCCAGCAGCTTGGACGGACAGGGATATTCACCCCTCCACTTT. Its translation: CASSLDGQGYSPLHF.

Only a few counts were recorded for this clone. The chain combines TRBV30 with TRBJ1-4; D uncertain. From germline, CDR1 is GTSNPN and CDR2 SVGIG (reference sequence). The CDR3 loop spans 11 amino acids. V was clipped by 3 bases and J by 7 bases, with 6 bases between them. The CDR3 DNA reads TGTGCCTGGAGGGCCGCTGAAAAACTGTTTTTT. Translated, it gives CAWRAAEKLFF.

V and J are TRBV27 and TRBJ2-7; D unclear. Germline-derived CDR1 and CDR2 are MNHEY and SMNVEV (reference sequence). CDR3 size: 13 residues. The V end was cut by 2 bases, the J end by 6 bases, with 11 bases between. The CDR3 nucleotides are TGTGCCAGCAGTTTACGGGTCGGGTCCGAGCAGTACTTC. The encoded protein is CASSLRVGSEQYF.

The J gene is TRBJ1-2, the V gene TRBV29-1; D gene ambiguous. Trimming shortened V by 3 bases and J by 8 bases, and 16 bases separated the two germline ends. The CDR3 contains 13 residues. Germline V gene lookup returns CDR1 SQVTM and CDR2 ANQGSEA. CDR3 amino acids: CSVEATSHVGYTF. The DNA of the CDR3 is TGCAGCGTTGAGGCGACATCCCATGTGGGCTACACCTTC.

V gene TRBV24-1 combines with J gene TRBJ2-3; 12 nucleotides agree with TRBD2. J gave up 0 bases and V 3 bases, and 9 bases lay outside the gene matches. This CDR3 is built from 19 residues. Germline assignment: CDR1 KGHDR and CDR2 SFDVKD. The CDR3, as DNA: TGTGCCACCAGTGATCCCACTAGCGGGGGGACCCGTAGCACAGATACGCAGTATTTT. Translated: CATSDPTSGGTRSTDTQYF.

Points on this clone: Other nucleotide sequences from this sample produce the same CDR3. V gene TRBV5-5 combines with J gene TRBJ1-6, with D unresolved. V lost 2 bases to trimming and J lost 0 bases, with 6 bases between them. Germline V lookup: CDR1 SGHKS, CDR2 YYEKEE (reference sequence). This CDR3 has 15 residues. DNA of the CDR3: TGTGCCAGCAGCTTAAAGAGCTCCTATAATTCACCCCTCCACTTT. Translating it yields CASSLKSSYNSPLHF.

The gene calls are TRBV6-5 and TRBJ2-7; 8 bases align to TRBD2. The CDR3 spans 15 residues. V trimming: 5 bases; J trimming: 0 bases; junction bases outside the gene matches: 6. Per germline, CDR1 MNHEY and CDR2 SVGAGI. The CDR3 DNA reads TGTGCCAGCAGTCGACTAGCGATGAGCTCCTACGAGCAGTACTTC. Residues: CASSRLAMSSYEQYF.

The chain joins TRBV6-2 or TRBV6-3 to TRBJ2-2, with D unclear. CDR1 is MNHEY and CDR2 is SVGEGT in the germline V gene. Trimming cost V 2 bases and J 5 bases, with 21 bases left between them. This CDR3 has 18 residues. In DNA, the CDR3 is TGTGCCAGCAGTTACCTTGCACCCGGGTGGCGTCGGACCGGGGAGCTGTTTTTT. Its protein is CASSYLAPGWRRTGELFF.

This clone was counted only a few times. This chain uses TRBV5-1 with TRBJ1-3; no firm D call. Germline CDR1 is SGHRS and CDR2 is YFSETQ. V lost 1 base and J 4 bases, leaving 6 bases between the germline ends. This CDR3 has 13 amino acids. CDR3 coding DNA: TGCGCCAGCAGCTTGACATGGGGAAACACCATATATTTT. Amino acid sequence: CASSLTWGNTIYF.

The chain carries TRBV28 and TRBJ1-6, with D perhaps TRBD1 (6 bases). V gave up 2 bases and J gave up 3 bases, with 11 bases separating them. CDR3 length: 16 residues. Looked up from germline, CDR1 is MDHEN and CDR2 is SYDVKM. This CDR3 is CASSLQGKGYNSPLHF. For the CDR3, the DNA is TGTGCCAGCAGTTTACAGGGGAAGGGCTATAATTCACCCCTCCACTTT.

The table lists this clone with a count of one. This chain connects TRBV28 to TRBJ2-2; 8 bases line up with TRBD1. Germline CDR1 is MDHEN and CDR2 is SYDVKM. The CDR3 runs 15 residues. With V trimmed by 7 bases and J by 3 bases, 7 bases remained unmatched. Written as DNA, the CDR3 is TGTGCCAGCACCCTGGACAGGGTGGACACCGGGGAGCTGTTTTTT. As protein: CASTLDRVDTGELFF.